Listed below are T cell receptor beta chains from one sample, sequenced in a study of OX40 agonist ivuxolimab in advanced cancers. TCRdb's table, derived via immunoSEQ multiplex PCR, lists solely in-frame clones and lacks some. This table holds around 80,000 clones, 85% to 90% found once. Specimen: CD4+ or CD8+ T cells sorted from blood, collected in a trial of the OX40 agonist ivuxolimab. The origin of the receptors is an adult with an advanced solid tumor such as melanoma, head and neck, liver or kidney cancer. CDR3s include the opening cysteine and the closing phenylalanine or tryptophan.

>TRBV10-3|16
CAISETQGNSNEKLFF
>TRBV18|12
CASSPGDQPQHF
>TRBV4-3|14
CASSQVAGVYEQYF
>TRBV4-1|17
CASSQEVQARGGYGYTF
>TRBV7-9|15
CASSLGGWSSYEQYF
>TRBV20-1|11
CSAYPGGEQYF
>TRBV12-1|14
CASSFVGGAYGYTF
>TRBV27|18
CASSLTNRGYGGNQPQHF
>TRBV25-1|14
CASSRAPSMYGYTF
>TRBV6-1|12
CASSDASSEQFF
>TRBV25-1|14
CASSGAGVPDTQYF
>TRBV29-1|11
CSVEDSGWLFF
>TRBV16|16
CASSPRQVWDGYGYTF
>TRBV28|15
CASSIAGGNQETQYF
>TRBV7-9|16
CASSFAREHTTGELFF
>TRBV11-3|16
CASSLVAGGNTGELFF
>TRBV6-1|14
CASSTTGTPETQYF
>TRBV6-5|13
CASRLNREKEQFF
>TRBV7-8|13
CASSSRGGGTQYF
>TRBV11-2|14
CASSTWTGTDTQYF
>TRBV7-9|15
CASSLGSGKAREQFF
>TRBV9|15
CASSFTGAPADTQYF
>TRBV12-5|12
CASARPGSEAFF
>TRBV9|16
CASSPQESARTGELFF
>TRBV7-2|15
CASSAQNPPHYEQYF
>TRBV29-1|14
CSVEDRLVTETQYF
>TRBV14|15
CASSQDLGGAYEQYF
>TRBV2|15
CASMSVGANNSPLHF
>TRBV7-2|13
CASSLETGNTIYF
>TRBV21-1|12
CASSRGVDRQYF
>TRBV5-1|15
CASSLSDGGANVLTF
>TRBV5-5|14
CASTRTGGAYEQYF
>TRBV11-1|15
CASSLEGDVADTQYF
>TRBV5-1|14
CASSLIIGTGELFF
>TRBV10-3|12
CAISVNRVEQYF
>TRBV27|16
CASSLSGTSGTNEQFF
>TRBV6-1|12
CASSPKRNEQFF
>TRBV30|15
CAWSVRLAGAYEQYF
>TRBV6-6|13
CASSDTGRYGYTF
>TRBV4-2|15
CASSQLGEGNPEAFF
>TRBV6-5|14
CASSKDLDRYEQYF
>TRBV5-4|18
CASSLGTSGTSSYNEQFF
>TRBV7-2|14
CASSDTSGGETQYF
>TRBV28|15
CASSFAPGIRQGYTF
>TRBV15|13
CATSRAGWEKLFF
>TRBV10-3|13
CAIRPGTDYGYTF
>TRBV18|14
CASSPPGLGTEAFF
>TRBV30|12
CAWRGARSPLHF
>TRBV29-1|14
CSAQREWGNQPQHF
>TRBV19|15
CASSMSQGKNEKLFF
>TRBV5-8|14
CASSPGTDLGEQYF
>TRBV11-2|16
CASSLRTGSSYNEQFF
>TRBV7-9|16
CASSLGLRDFTDTQYF
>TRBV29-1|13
CSVGTGGSETQYF
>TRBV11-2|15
CASSIERGPGYEQYF
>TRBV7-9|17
CASSQQLRTVVTDTQYF
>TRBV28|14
CASSRGGSSYEQYF